A selection of T cell receptor beta chains follows, all from one sample in a study of T cells in Graves' hyperthyroidism and ophthalmopathy. TCRdb analysed the multiplex PCR reads with MiXCR anew, one entry per CDR3 protein. The table has under 800,000 distinct CDR3 sequences, about 14% seen once; the top ten hold roughly a tenth. The sample taken for sequencing was blood. The receptors were sampled from a woman aged 18-30 years with Graves' hyperthyroidism. CDR3s leave out the opening cysteine and the closing phenylalanine or tryptophan.

v_call	j_call	cdr3_aa
TRBV20-1	TRBJ2-1	SAPGSGAGYNEQF
TRBV28	TRBJ2-1	ASSSSAYNEQF
TRBV7-8	TRBJ2-7	ASSLISQGNYEQY
TRBV3-1	TRBJ1-5	ASSQDTGISNQPQH
TRBV6-2/TRBV6-3	TRBJ1-6	ASSYSTWANNSPLH
TRBV7-9	TRBJ2-7	ASSSAGLAANEQY
TRBV18	TRBJ1-6	ASSPAVAGNNSPLH
TRBV3-1	TRBJ2-1	ASSPRRYNNEQF
TRBV6-1	TRBJ1-1	ASRHDRTGLNTEAF
TRBV20-1	TRBJ2-7	RGRTSGKYEQY
TRBV4-3	TRBJ1-2	ASSRGWDTYGYT
TRBV6-1	TRBJ1-2	ASRHGYYGYT
TRBV28	TRBJ1-2	ASSLNRRGYYGYT
TRBV10-1	TRBJ2-2	ASSEWGLLNTGELF
TRBV6-1	TRBJ2-1	ASSRPDRAGGAYNEQF
TRBV6-6	TRBJ1-6	ASSYSTAFTLH
TRBV20-1	TRBJ1-2	SARDREDGYT
TRBV20-1	TRBJ1-6	SARGGTTSSPLH
TRBV18	TRBJ1-2	ASSPPGQPYGYT
TRBV20-1	TRBJ2-7	SANGLPTYEQY
TRBV6-2/TRBV6-3	TRBJ2-1	ASTWPRAGDYNEQF
TRBV7-6	TRBJ2-3	ASSLVDRGTDTQY